This T cell receptor beta chain derives from a study of blood T cells in healthy people across ages. Germline V gene data show CDR1 as DFQATT and CDR2 as SNEGSKA (reference sequence). V was trimmed by 1 base and J by 1 base, leaving 20 bases between them. The CDR3 runs 17 residues. Using a J-beta primer mix together with a sample-barcoded 5' primer, a second PCR was run for about 6 to 12 cycles. Using its own MiXCR run on the 5' RACE reads, TCRdb lists one record per CDR3 protein. The sample contains about 970,000 distinct CDR3 sequences, roughly 51% of which appear only once. The source is a woman in her sixties in good health. The chain employs TRBV20-1 and TRBJ2-7; D possibly corresponds to TRBD2 (5 bases). The sequenced material came from blood. CDR3 in DNA: TGCAGTGCTAGAGCGATCGGGAATGGCGGGTGGTCCTACGAGCAGTACTTC. It yields the protein CSARAIGNGGWSYEQYF.